These 19 T cell receptor beta chains were all obtained from the same sample, sequenced in a study of CD8+ T cells in alopecia areata (dated by TCRdb to the late 2010s). Libraries were constructed by the immunoSEQ multiplex PCR assay. RNA was extracted from all samples and reverse transcribed into cDNA, which served as template for TCR sequencing. TCRdb holds this immuneACCESS table with in-frame rearrangements only. Some clones are missing; in checked studies, unresolved V genes explain under half, and the rest has no known cause. For this sample the table gives about 200,000 clones, of which just over 55% were detected only once. Jointly, the top ten make up roughly 5% of the sample. Specimen: CD8+ T cells sorted from blood. The receptors shown here come from a human donor in good health.

This clone was picked up a small number of times. The rearrangement joins TRBV27 to TRBJ1-1; TRBD1 is a possible D gene (5 bases). Per germline, CDR1 MNHEY and CDR2 SMNVEV (reference sequence). The CDR3 spans 14 residues. The V gene lost 4 bases and the J gene lost 4 bases, with 13 bases spanning the gap. This CDR3 is CASSSRSRGTEAFF. In DNA, the CDR3 is TGTGCCAGCAGTTCCCGCTCAAGGGGCACTGAAGCTTTCTTT.

The chain combines TRBV6-4 with TRBJ2-1; D is undetermined. The V gene lost 0 bases and the J gene lost 9 bases, with 3 bases spanning the gap. Per germline, CDR1 MRHNA and CDR2 SNTAGT. This CDR3 region has 11 residues. In nucleotides, the CDR3 is TGTGCCAGCAGTGACTCTCGTGAGCAGTTCTTC. As protein: CASSDSREQFF.

This clone appeared a few times. For the CDR3, the DNA is TGTGCCAGCGCCCTAGCGGGGTCTCACACAGATACGCAGTATTTT. The encoded protein is CASALAGSHTDTQYF. V and J are TRBV7-9 and TRBJ2-3; 9 bases are a match to TRBD2. This CDR3 is 15 amino acids long. CDR1 is SEHNR and CDR2 is FQNEAQ in the germline V gene (reference sequence). V gave up 8 bases and J gave up 2 bases; unmatched junction bases: 8.

Only a few counts were recorded for this clone. This rearrangement joins TRBV13 to TRBJ1-2, with 10 bases aligning to TRBD1. V lost 5 bases, J lost 8 bases, and 8 bases stayed unmatched. In germline, CDR1 is PRHDT, CDR2 FYEKMQ (reference sequence). The CDR3 extends over 14 amino acids. The CDR3 sequence: CASSRDRGVVGYTF. Written as DNA, the CDR3 is TGTGCCAGCAGCCGGGACAGGGGAGTCGTGGGCTACACCTTC.

The rearrangement uses TRBV27 and TRBJ1-2, with a possible D match to TRBD1 (5 bases). Trimming took off 5 bases at V and 6 bases at J, with 19 bases between the two ends. The germline CDR1 and CDR2 sequences are MNHEY and SMNVEV (reference sequence). This CDR3 contains 15 residues. In nucleotides, the CDR3 is TGTGCCAGCAGTCCCCGGGCCGGGGGATCCCATGGCTACACCTTC. Its protein product is CASSPRAGGSHGYTF.

The rearrangement links TRBV18 to TRBJ2-1; D not certain. From germline, CDR1 is KGHSH and CDR2 LQKENI. Trimming cost V 0 bases and J 9 bases, with 12 bases left between them. There are 14 residues in the CDR3. For the CDR3, the DNA is TGTGCCAGCTCACCACCGTCCTCTCTGGGTGAGCAGTTCTTC. This sequence encodes CASSPPSSLGEQFF.

The rearrangement links TRBV6-5 to TRBJ2-7; D remains unclear. There are 12 residues in the CDR3. Trimming shortened V by 8 bases and J by 4 bases, and 12 bases separated the two germline ends. CDR1 and CDR2 from the germline V gene are MNHEY and SVGAGI. The CDR3 bases are TGTGCCAGCGGACCGAGTGCTTACGAGCAGTACTTC. This translates into CASGPSAYEQYF.

V and J are TRBV30 and TRBJ2-7, with 16 bases identical to TRBD2. Germline V gene sequence: CDR1 GTSNPN, CDR2 SVGIG (reference sequence). This CDR3 region has 15 residues. Trimming cost V 7 bases and J 5 bases; bases outside gene matches: 8. The CDR3 sequence: CAYSAGTSGGDEQYF. The DNA of the CDR3 is TGTGCCTACTCCGCCGGGACTAGCGGGGGGGACGAGCAGTACTTC.

The rearrangement links TRBV5-4 to TRBJ2-2, with a possible D match to TRBD2 (5 bases). This CDR3 is built from 15 residues. V was pared by 0 bases and J by 4 bases, with 10 bases between. The germline V gene encodes CDR1 SGHNT and CDR2 YYREEE (reference sequence). The CDR3 spells CASSLARSGTGELFF. CDR3 in DNA: TGTGCCAGCAGCTTGGCAAGGAGCGGCACCGGGGAGCTGTTTTTT.

V and J are TRBV12-5 and TRBJ1-1, with D uncertain. Germline V gene data show CDR1 as LGHNT and CDR2 as FRNRAP. Trimming left V 7 bases short and J 0 bases short, with 3 bases between. The CDR3 extends over 11 amino acids. The DNA of the CDR3 is TGTGCTAGTGAGCTGAACACTGAAGCTTTCTTT. Translated, it gives CASELNTEAFF. The full variable domain, its missing parts supplied by reference TRBV12-5 and TRBJ1-1, is DARVTQTPRHKVTEMGQEVTMRCQPILGHNTVFWYRQTMMQGLELLAYFRNRAPLDDSGMPKDRFSAEMPDATLATLKIQPSEPRDSAVYFCASELNTEAFFGQGTRLTVV.

The J gene is TRBJ1-2, the V gene TRBV5-6, with no clear D. V lost 4 bases and J 8 bases, leaving 18 bases between the germline ends. CDR1 is SGHDT, CDR2 YYEEEE, per germline. This CDR3 contains 14 residues. The CDR3 bases are TGTGCCAGCAGCCTGGAGAGCGGGGTAGGAGGCTACACCTTC. Amino acids: CASSLESGVGGYTF. Supplemented by reference TRBV5-6 and TRBJ1-2, the full variable domain reads DAGVTQSPTHLIKTRGQQVTLRCSPKSGHDTVSWYQQALGQGPQFIFQYYEEEERQRGNFPDRFSGHQFPNYSSELNVNALLLGDSALYLCASSLESGVGGYTFGSGTRLTVV.

The chain employs TRBV14 and TRBJ2-7; the D is unclear. The CDR3 covers 13 residues. Germline V gives CDR1 SGHDN, CDR2 FVKESK. The germline V and J ends were trimmed by 1 base and 2 bases, with 6 bases remaining between them. The CDR3 protein is CASSQVHPYEQYF. As DNA, the CDR3 is TGTGCCAGCAGCCAAGTCCACCCCTACGAGCAGTACTTC. Using reference TRBV14 and TRBJ2-7 for the parts outside the CDR3, the full variable domain is EAGVTQFPSHSVIEKGQTVTLRCDPISGHDNLYWYRRVMGKEIKFLLHFVKESKQDESGMPNNRFLAERTGGTYSTLKVQPAELEDSGVYFCASSQVHPYEQYFGPGTRLTVT.

This clone has only a few counts. This rearrangement joins TRBV2 to TRBJ2-3; D is ambiguous. Trimming left V 6 bases short and J 1 base short, with 5 bases between. Germline values: CDR1 SNHLY, CDR2 FYNNEI. The CDR3 runs to 12 residues. CDR3 protein: CASRVRTDTQYF. As DNA, the CDR3 is TGTGCCAGCAGGGTCCGCACAGATACGCAGTATTTT.

The V call is TRBV10-2, the J call TRBJ1-2; 8 nucleotides line up with TRBD1. V lost 3 bases to trimming and J lost 6 bases; unmatched junction nucleotides: 6. The length of the CDR3 is 14 residues. The germline V gene encodes CDR1 WSHSY and CDR2 SAAADI. The CDR3 coding sequence is TGCGCCAGCAGTGACCTTGGACAGGGAAATGGCTACACCTTC. Translation gives CASSDLGQGNGYTF.

This chain joins TRBV6-5 and TRBJ1-1; D call uncertain. Germline CDR1 reads MNHEY; CDR2 reads SVGAGI. The V gene lost 0 bases and the J gene lost 1 base, with 0 bases spanning the gap. CDR3 length: 12 amino acids. CDR3 protein: CASSYSNTEAFF. The CDR3 nucleotides are TGTGCCAGCAGTTACTCGAACACTGAAGCTTTCTTT.

The rearrangement joins TRBV6-6 to TRBJ2-3; the match to TRBD1 covers 7 bases. CDR3 size: 16 residues. The germline V gene encodes CDR1 MNHNY and CDR2 SVGAGI (reference sequence). J lost 2 bases, V lost 2 bases, and 7 bases had no gene match. In DNA, the CDR3 is TGTGCCAGCAGTTACCTGGGACAGATCTTCACAGATACGCAGTATTTT. It translates to CASSYLGQIFTDTQYF.

The CDR3 is CASRKGAQETQYF. The CDR3 nucleotides read TGTGCCAGCAGGAAGGGGGCGCAAGAGACCCAGTACTTC. V is TRBV7-9 and J is TRBJ2-5; 7 bases agree with TRBD1. V gave up 6 bases and J gave up 2 bases; unmatched junction bases: 3. In germline, CDR1 is SEHNR, CDR2 FQNEAQ (reference sequence). The CDR3 runs to 13 residues.

The chain has TRBV5-4 and TRBJ2-1; 14 positions agree with TRBD2. This CDR3 has 16 residues. The V gene's germline CDR1 is SGHNT and CDR2 YYREEE (reference sequence). The V and J ends lost 4 bases and 4 bases, in that order; junction bases with no gene match: 4. CDR3 nucleotides: TGTGCCAGCAGCCACGGGACTAGCGGGGGATACAATGAGCAGTTCTTC. The encoded protein is CASSHGTSGGYNEQFF.

J is TRBJ1-3 and V is TRBV29-1; D is possibly TRBD1 (5 bases). CDR1 is SQVTM, CDR2 ANQGSEA, per germline. The CDR3 length is 13 residues. Trimming cost V 7 bases and J 1 base, with 11 bases left between them. The CDR3 region is CSGARDSGNTIYF. The DNA of the CDR3 is TGCAGCGGTGCCAGGGATTCTGGAAACACCATATATTTT. Combining the CDR3 with reference TRBV29-1 and TRBJ1-3 gives the whole variable domain SAVISQKPSRDICQRGTSLTIQCQVDSQVTMMFWYRQQPGQSLTLIATANQGSEATYESGFVIDKFPISRPNLTFSTLTVSNMSPEDSSIYLCSGARDSGNTIYFGEGSWLTVV.